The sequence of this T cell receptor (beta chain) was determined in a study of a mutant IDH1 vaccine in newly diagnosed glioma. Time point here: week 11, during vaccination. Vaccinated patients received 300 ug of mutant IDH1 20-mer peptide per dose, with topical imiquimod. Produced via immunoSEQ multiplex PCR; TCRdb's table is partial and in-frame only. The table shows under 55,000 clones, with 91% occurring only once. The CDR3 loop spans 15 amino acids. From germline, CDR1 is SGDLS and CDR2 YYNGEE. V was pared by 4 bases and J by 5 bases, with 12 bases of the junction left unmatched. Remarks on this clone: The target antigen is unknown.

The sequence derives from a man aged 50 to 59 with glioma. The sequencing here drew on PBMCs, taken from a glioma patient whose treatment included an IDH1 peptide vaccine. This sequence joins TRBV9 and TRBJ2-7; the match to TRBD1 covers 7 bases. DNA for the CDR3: TGTGCCAGCAGCCCCCGGGCAGGGGGTGTCCACGAGCAGTACTTC. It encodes CASSPRAGGVHEQYF.